What follows describes a single T cell receptor (beta chain). This specimen belongs to a study of shared clonotypes between healthy human individuals. Data came from immunoSEQ multiplex PCR; TCRdb stores just in-frame clones and leaves some out. The table shows 2 million to 2.5 million clones, with 92% occurring only once. Trimming removed 4 bases at V and 1 base at J, with 13 bases between. This CDR3 is 15 amino acids long. Germline V gene sequence: CDR1 KGHSH, CDR2 LQKENI. This sequence joins TRBV18 and TRBJ1-1; TRBD1 might be the D (6 bases). The sequence came from a man in his late teens or twenties in good health. Some clones in this sample may be carry-over from other donors' samples. The sample was naive CD4+ T cells from PBMCs. Subset in this sample: CD45RA+ positively selected. CDR3 bases: TGTGCCAGCTCACTAGGACAGTCCGGGAACACTGAAGCTTTCTTT. Its protein product is CASSLGQSGNTEAFF.